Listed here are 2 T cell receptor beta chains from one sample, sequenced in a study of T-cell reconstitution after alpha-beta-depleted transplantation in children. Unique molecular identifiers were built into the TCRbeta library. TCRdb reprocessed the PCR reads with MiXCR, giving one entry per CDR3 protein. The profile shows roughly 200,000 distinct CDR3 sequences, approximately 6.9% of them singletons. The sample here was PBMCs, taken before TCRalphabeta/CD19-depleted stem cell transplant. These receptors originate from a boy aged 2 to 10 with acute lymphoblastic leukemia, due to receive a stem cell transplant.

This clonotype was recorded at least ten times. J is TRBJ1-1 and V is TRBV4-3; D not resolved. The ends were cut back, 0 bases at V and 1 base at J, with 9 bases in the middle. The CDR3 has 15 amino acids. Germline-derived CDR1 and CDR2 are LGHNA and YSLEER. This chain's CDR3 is CASSQDKWGNTEAFF. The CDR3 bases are TGCGCCAGCAGCCAAGATAAGTGGGGGAACACTGAAGCTTTCTTT.

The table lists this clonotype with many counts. The CDR3 is CATSGGVRGEQFF. The CDR3, as DNA: TGTGCCACCAGTGGGGGAGTCCGCGGCGAGCAGTTCTTC. V is TRBV24-1 and J is TRBJ2-1; a possible D gene is TRBD2 (5 bases). The germline V and J ends were trimmed by 5 bases and 10 bases, with 14 bases remaining between them. Germline CDR1 reads KGHDR; CDR2 reads SFDVKD. The CDR3 sequence is 13 residues long.